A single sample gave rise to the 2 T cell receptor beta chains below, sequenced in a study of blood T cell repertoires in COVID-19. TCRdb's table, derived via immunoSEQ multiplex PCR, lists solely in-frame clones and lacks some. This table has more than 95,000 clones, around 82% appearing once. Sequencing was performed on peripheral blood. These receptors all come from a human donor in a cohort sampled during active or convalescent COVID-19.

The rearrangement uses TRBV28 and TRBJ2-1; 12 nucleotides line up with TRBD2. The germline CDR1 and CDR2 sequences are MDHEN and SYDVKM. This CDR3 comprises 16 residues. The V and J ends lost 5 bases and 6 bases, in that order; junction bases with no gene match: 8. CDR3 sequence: CASSPLAGGRVNEQFF. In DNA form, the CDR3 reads TGTGCCAGCAGTCCCCTAGCGGGGGGGAGGGTCAATGAGCAGTTCTTC.

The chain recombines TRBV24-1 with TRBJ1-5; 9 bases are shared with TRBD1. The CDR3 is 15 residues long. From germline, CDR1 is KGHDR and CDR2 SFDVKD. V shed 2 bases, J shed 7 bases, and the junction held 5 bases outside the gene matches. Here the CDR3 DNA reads TGTGCCACCAGTGATTCAACAGGGGGCTGGCAGCCCCAGCATTTT. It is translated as CATSDSTGGWQPQHF.